The present T cell receptor (beta chain) was sequenced within a study of blood T cell repertoires in COVID-19. Study in general: Acute and convalescent COVID-19 specimens originated in the United States, Italy and Spain. Sources were T cells, B-cell-depleted T cells, or PBMCs; the material itself was cDNA or gDNA.

The CDR3 is 13 residues long. V lost 1 base, J lost 15 bases, and 16 bases lay in between. CDR1 and CDR2 from the germline V gene are LGHDT and YNNKEL (reference sequence). Under the authors' procedure: The authors estimated nucleated cell counts from reference gene primer amplification. Measured with immunoSEQ multiplex PCR; TCRdb has only the in-frame clones, and not every one. The DNA gave D and trimming, while V, J and clone size come from that table. The sample lists 130,000 or so clones, just over 85% occurring once. Specimen: peripheral blood. This sequence was found in a man between 40 and 49 years old with acute or convalescent COVID-19. The chain uses TRBV3-1 (or the pseudogene TRBV3-2) and TRBJ2-1, with D possibly being TRBD2 (6 bases). CDR3 protein: CASSQGPGSGGFF. CDR3 coding DNA: TGTGCCAGCAGCCAAGGACCCGGGAGTGGGGGGTTCTTC.